The present T cell receptor (beta chain) was sequenced within a study of spatial heterogeneity in lung cancer. Study overall: Detected sequences consistently included more beta-chain ones than alpha-chain ones. Raw sequencing reads included, on average, more than eight appearances of each unique TCR and UMI combination.

This clonotype was counted at least ten times. What it recognizes is unknown. Specified time point: sample taken at primary tumor resection. The input material, whole RNA from tumor, nontumor lung or frozen PBMC, was sequenced unsorted. Samples were donated by 72 untreated early-stage non-small cell lung cancer patients. The V gene end was trimmed by 6 bases and the J gene end by 7 bases; junction bases not matched to a gene: 10. The CDR3 is 15 residues long. General study points: Blood carried ubiquitous expanded tumor TCRs more at resection than follow-up.

Each CDR3 protein is one row after TCRdb ran MiXCR on the 5' RACE reads. The sample lists 10,000 to 12,000 distinct CDR3 sequences; 4.5% to 7% were seen once. The starting material was PBMCs, obtained at surgery. The rearrangement joins TRBV12-3 or TRBV12-4 to TRBJ2-1, with 9 positions matching TRBD1. This receptor was obtained from a male donor with early-stage non-small cell lung cancer. CDR3 protein: CASRQQGAGSNEQFF. The CDR3 DNA reads as TGTGCCAGCAGACAACAGGGGGCAGGGAGTAATGAGCAGTTCTTC.